A selection of T cell receptor beta chains follows, all from one sample in a study of radiotherapy plus CTLA-4 blockade in lung cancer. Sequencing used immunoSEQ multiplex PCR; TCRdb keeps in-frame clones, though not all of them. The sample comprises roughly 62,000 clones, 76% of which are singletons, and 2.9% rests with the top ten. Material: peripheral blood, obtained from a patient treated with radiotherapy plus ipilimumab. Receptors originate from a human donor with non-small cell lung cancer who had a complete response to radiotherapy plus ipilimumab. Each CDR3 is given without its conserved first and last residue. Fields, in order: CDR3 protein, V gene, J gene, D gene, clone size. A D gene is named only where the DNA matches it firmly. For some rows the clone size is stated as once, few or many, or as a class when expanded; others skip it.

ASSRQEIYEQY	TRBV27	TRBJ2-7	.	.
ASSDTSGSKTQY	TRBV2	TRBJ2-5	TRBD2	.
ASSSGLVFQETQY	TRBV5-4	TRBJ2-5	TRBD2	.
ASSGSGTGNEKLF	TRBV25-1	TRBJ1-4	TRBD1	.
ASSGDYNEQF	TRBV2	TRBJ2-1	.	once
ASRGLAFVSTDTQY	TRBV7-8	TRBJ2-3	TRBD2	.
ASMRYMNTEAF	TRBV2	TRBJ1-1	.	few
ASSRQEQGTEAF	TRBV27	TRBJ1-1	.	.
ASSLEAGNYGYT	TRBV5-5	TRBJ1-2	.	.
ASSGRRRKNIQY	TRBV28	TRBJ2-4	.	.
ASSLPNQGSPEAF	TRBV7-9	TRBJ1-1	.	once
ASSLTSGAYNEQF	TRBV6-4	TRBJ2-1	TRBD2	.
ASSEPGGTEAF	TRBV25-1	TRBJ1-1	TRBD1	few
ASSERPGFSGANVLT	TRBV6-1	TRBJ2-6	.	few
ASVGQGHGPQH	TRBV2	TRBJ1-5	TRBD1	.
ASSEQLRGGQPQH	TRBV2	TRBJ1-5	.	.